This T cell receptor (beta chain) is drawn from a study of T-cell reconstitution after alpha-beta-depleted transplantation in children. V lost 7 bases, J lost 5 bases, and 4 bases stayed unmatched. The CDR3 runs 13 residues. Researchers prepared the TCRbeta library using unique molecular identifiers, the study reports. TCRdb re-called the PCR reads through MiXCR, storing one row per CDR3 protein. Of 230,000 or so distinct CDR3 sequences in the sample, approximately 9.9% were seen once. This clonotype was seen a handful of times. The chain recombines TRBV12-3 or TRBV12-4 with TRBJ2-2, with TRBD1 matching 7 bases. The starting material was PBMCs from the stem cell graft donor, obtained from the stem cell graft. The clonotype was recovered from a human donor who donated a stem cell graft to a child with SCID. The CDR3: CASTDRVTGELFF. The CDR3 DNA sequence: TGTGCCAGCACCGACAGGGTAACCGGGGAGCTGTTTTTT.